These 14 T cell receptor beta chains came from one sample sequenced in a study of cytomegalovirus exposure and HLA in healthy donors. Primers included in the PCR were 60 Vbeta and 13 Jbeta primers. Profiling relied on immunoSEQ multiplex PCR, and the TCRdb table lists in-frame clones only, not all of them. The sample carries 89,000 or so clones, about 77% recorded once. Sequenced input: PBMCs. Receptors were obtained from a man aged 55-75 years in good health and CMV-seronegative.

V and J are TRBV13 and TRBJ2-2; D is unresolved. The V gene's germline CDR1 is PRHDT and CDR2 FYEKMQ (reference sequence). The V end lost 0 bases, the J end lost 4 bases, and 6 bases lay between the germline ends. This CDR3 is 14 amino acids long. The CDR3 loop is CASSLGGRTGELFF. CDR3 nucleotides: TGTGCCAGCAGCTTAGGGGGCCGCACCGGGGAGCTGTTTTTT.

This chain connects TRBV11-2 to TRBJ2-5; 13 bases line up with TRBD2. V lost 0 bases, J lost 6 bases, and 4 bases stayed unmatched. The CDR3 is made up of 16 amino acids. Germline values: CDR1 SGHAT, CDR2 FQNNGV. The CDR3 is CASSLERTSGGQTQYF. The CDR3 DNA sequence: TGTGCCAGCAGCTTAGAGAGGACTAGCGGGGGTCAGACCCAGTACTTC. Filled out from reference TRBV11-2 and TRBJ2-5, the complete variable domain reads EAGVAQSPRYKIIEKRQSVAFWCNPISGHATLYWYQQILGQGPKLLIQFQNNGVVDDSQLPKDRFSAERLKGVDSTLKIQPAKLEDSAVYLCASSLERTSGGQTQYFGPGTRLLVL.

J is TRBJ2-2 and V is TRBV5-1; D is possibly TRBD2 (6 bases). This CDR3 spans 16 amino acids. Germline CDR1 reads SGHRS; CDR2 reads YFSETQ. Trimming left V 4 bases short and J 3 bases short, with 16 bases between. The CDR3 sequence is CASSASRSGYTGELFF. CDR3 bases: TGCGCCAGCAGCGCCTCACGCAGCGGGTACACCGGGGAGCTGTTTTTT.

A single count supports this clone. CDR3 amino acids: CATSTGALRDEQYF. For the CDR3, the DNA is TGTGCCACATCCACAGGGGCCCTCCGGGACGAGCAGTACTTC. The V and J genes are TRBV19 and TRBJ2-7; 7 bases agree with TRBD1. Germline values: CDR1 LNHDA, CDR2 SQIVND (reference sequence). The CDR3 is 14 amino acids. V shed 10 bases and J 5 bases; nucleotides not matched to a gene: 14.

The V gene is TRBV5-1, the J gene TRBJ1-1; the match to TRBD1 covers 10 bases. J was trimmed by 4 bases and V by 0 bases; bases with no gene match: 6. Germline V gene lookup returns CDR1 SGHRS and CDR2 YFSETQ. The CDR3 runs 16 residues. CDR3 sequence (DNA): TGCGCCAGCAGCTTGGGACAGGGGGCGCAGGGCACTGAAGCTTTCTTT. Translating it yields CASSLGQGAQGTEAFF.

A single count supports this clone. V gene TRBV2 combines with J gene TRBJ2-5, with 7 bases fitting TRBD2. The V gene's germline CDR1 is SNHLY and CDR2 FYNNEI. With V trimmed by 8 bases and J by 5 bases, 8 bases remained unmatched. The length of the CDR3 is 13 residues. CDR3 loop: CASVGGRGETQYF. The CDR3 DNA follows: TGTGCCAGCGTCGGAGGGCGGGGGGAGACCCAGTACTTC.

The chain combines TRBV9 with TRBJ2-7; 9 bases match TRBD1. J gave up 0 bases and V 0 bases, and 4 bases lay outside the gene matches. The CDR3 contains 16 residues. Germline V lookup: CDR1 SGDLS, CDR2 YYNGEE. CDR3 residues: CASSVGAGQGSYEQYF. CDR3 bases: TGTGCCAGCAGCGTAGGGGCGGGACAGGGCTCCTACGAGCAGTACTTC.

This chain joins TRBV7-3 and TRBJ2-5; the D gene is possibly TRBD1 (5 bases). The length of the CDR3 is 14 residues. V was shortened by 1 base and J by 3 bases, with 9 bases between the two germline ends. Germline V gives CDR1 SGHTA, CDR2 FQGTGA. The CDR3 DNA sequence: TGTGCCAGCAGCTTAAAAGGCAGGGAAGAGACCCAGTACTTC. Protein sequence: CASSLKGREETQYF.

V and J are TRBV6-6 and TRBJ2-7; 7 nucleotides agree with TRBD1. The CDR3 runs to 15 residues. The germline V gene has CDR1 MNHNY and CDR2 SVGAGI (reference sequence). The V segment lost 6 bases and the J segment 5 bases; nucleotides outside the gene matches: 13. As DNA, the CDR3 is TGTGCCAGCAGCTTGACAGGGTCAGTCTGGGACGAGCAGTACTTC. The encoded protein is CASSLTGSVWDEQYF.

This sequence joins TRBV6-6 and TRBJ1-3; weak D call: TRBD1 (6 bases). There are 16 residues in the CDR3. The germline V gene encodes CDR1 MNHNY and CDR2 SVGAGI (reference sequence). V was trimmed by 6 bases and J by 3 bases, leaving 18 bases between them. CDR3 in DNA: TGTGCCAGCAGCCCCCCATCAGGGGATCATGGAAACACCATATATTTT. The encoded protein is CASSPPSGDHGNTIYF.

The V and J genes are TRBV9 and TRBJ2-1, with TRBD2 identical over 11 bases. CDR1 is SGDLS and CDR2 is YYNGEE in the germline V gene. V shed 0 bases, J shed 7 bases, and the junction held 3 bases outside the gene matches. There are 15 residues in the CDR3. The CDR3 sequence is CASSVATSGVNEQFF. CDR3 nucleotides: TGTGCCAGCAGCGTAGCGACTAGCGGGGTAAATGAGCAGTTCTTC.

Note on this clone: One end of the junction is discordant with germline, which a read error may explain. The chain links TRBV27 to TRBJ2-1, with 12 nucleotides matching TRBD2. This CDR3 is 14 amino acids long. Germline CDR1 MNHEY, CDR2 SMNVEV (reference sequence). The DNA of the CDR3 is TGTGCCAGCAGGCCTAGCGGGGGGGCCTATGAGCAGCTCTTC. This translates into CASRPSGGAYEQLF.

The table lists this clone with a few counts. V usage is TRBV27 and J usage is TRBJ2-7; no reliable D call. The CDR3 contains 13 residues. Per germline, CDR1 MNHEY and CDR2 SMNVEV (reference sequence). V lost 1 base, J lost 4 bases, and 8 bases lay in between. The CDR3 DNA is TGTGCCAGCAGTTTATTGGTCGGGTACGAGCAGTACTTC. It translates to CASSLLVGYEQYF.

The rearrangement joins TRBV18 to TRBJ1-4; D possibly corresponds to TRBD1 (5 bases). With 4 bases removed from V and 5 bases from J, the gap between germline ends came to 11 bases. The germline gives CDR1 KGHSH, CDR2 LQKENI. This CDR3 contains 14 residues. The CDR3 bases are TGTGCCAGCTCACTAGACCAGGGAAATGAAAAACTGTTTTTT. Amino acids: CASSLDQGNEKLFF.